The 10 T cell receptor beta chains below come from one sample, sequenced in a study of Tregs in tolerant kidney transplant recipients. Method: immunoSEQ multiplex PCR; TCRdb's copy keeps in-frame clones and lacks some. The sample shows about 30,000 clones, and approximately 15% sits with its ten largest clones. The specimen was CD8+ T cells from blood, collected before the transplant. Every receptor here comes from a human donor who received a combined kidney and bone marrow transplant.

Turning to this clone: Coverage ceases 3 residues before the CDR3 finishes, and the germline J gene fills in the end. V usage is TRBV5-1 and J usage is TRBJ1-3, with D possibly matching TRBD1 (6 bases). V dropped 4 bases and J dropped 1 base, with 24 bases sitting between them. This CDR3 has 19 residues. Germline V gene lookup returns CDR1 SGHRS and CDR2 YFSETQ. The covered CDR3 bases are TGCGCCAGCAGCCCCTACTACCCGGGCCTAGGGGGATCTGGAAACACC. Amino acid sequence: CASSPYYPGLGGSGNT. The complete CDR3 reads CASSPYYPGLGGSGNTIYF.

The chain's CDR3 is CAWSEGSFPNTEAFF. Partial CDR3 DNA: TGTGCCTGGAGTGAGGGGAGTTTTCCGAACACTGAA. The chain combines TRBV30 with TRBJ1-1, with D maybe TRBD1 (5 bases). The sequence runs out 3 residues before the end of the CDR3; the remainder is reconstructed from the germline J gene. The V and J ends lost 1 base and 1 base respectively, with 13 bases between them. The CDR3 loop spans 15 amino acids. The germline V gene has CDR1 GTSNPN and CDR2 SVGIG (reference sequence).

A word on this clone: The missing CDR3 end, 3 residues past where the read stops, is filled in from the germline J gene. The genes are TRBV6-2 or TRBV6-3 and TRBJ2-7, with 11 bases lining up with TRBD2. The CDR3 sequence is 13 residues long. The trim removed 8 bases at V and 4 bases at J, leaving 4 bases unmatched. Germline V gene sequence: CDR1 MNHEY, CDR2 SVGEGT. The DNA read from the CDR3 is TGTGCCAGCCGACTAGCGGGGCAATACGAG. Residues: CASRLAGQYE. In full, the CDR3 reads CASRLAGQYEQYF.

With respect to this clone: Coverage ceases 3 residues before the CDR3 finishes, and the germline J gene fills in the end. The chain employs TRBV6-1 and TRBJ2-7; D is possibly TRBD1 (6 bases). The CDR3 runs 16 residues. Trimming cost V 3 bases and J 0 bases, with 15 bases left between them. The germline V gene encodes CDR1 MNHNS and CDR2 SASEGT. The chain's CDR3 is CASSEQTGPYSYEQYF. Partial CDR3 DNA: TGTGCCAGCAGTGAGCAGACAGGACCCTACTCCTACGAG.

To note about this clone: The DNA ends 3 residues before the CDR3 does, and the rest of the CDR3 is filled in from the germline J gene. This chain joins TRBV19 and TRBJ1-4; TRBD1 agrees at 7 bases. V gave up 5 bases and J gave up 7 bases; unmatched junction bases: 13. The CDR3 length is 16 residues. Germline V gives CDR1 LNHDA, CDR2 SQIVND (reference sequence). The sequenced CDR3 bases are TGTGCCAGTAGTTCCCTCTGGGAGGGGGCGCGTGAAAAA. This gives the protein CASSSLWEGAREK. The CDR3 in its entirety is CASSSLWEGAREKLFF.

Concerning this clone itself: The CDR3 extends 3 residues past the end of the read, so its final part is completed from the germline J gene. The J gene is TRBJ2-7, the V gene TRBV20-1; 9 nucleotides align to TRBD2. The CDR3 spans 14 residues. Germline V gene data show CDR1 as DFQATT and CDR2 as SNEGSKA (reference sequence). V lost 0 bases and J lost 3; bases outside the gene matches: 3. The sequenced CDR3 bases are TGCAGTGCTAGAGACACTAGCGGGTTCTACGAG. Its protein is CSARDTSGFYE. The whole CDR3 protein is CSARDTSGFYEQYF.

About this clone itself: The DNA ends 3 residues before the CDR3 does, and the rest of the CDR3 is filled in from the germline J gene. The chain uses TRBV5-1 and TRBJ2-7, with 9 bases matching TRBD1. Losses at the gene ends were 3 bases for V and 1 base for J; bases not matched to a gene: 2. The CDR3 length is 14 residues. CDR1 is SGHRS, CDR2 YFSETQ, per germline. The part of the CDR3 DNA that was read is TGCGCCAGCAGCTATGGGACAGGGTCCTACGAG. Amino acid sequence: CASSYGTGSYE. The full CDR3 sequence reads CASSYGTGSYEQYF.

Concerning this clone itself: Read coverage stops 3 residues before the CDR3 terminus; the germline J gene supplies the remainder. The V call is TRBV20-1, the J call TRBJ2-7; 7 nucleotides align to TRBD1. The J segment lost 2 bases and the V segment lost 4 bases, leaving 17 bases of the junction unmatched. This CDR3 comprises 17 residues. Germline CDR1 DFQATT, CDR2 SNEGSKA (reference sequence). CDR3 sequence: CSANNLRTGKGTYEQYF. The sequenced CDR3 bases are TGCAGTGCTAATAATTTGAGGACAGGCAAAGGAACCTACGAG.

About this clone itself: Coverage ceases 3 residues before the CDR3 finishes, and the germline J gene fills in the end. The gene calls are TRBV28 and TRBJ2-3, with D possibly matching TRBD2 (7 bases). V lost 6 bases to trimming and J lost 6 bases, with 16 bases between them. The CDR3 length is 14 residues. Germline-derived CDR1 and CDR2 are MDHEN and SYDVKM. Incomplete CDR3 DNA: TGTGCCAGCAGCCAGGGGCGGGAGCCCGATACG. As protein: CASSQGREPDT. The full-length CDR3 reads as CASSQGREPDTQYF. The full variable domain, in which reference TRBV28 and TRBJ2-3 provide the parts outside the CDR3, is DVKVTQSSRYLVKRTGEKVFLECVQDMDHENMFWYRQDPGLGLRLIYFSYDVKMKEKGDIPEGYSVSREKKERFSLILESASTNQTSMYLCASSQGREPDTQYFGPGTRLTVL.

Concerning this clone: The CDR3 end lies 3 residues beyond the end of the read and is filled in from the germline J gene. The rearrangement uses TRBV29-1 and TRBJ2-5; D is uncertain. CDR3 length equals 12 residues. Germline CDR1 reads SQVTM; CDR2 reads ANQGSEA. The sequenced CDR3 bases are TGCGGCGCCCAACTTATAGAAGAGACC. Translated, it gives CGAQLIEET. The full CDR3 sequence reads CGAQLIEETQYF.